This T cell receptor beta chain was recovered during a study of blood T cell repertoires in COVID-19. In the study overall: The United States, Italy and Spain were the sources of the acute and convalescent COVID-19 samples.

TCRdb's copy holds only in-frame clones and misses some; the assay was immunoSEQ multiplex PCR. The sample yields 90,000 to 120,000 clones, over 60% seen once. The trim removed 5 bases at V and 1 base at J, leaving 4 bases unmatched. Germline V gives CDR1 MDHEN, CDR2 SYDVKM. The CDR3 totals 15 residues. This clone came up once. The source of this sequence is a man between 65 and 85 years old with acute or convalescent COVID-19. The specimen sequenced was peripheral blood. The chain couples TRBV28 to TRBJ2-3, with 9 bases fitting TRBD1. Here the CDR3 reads CASSPRQGGTDTQYF. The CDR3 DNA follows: TGTGCCAGCAGTCCGCGACAGGGGGGCACAGATACGCAGTATTTT.